This is a list of T cell receptor beta chains from one sample in a study of technical replicates of blood from a few donors. Profiling relied on immunoSEQ multiplex PCR, and the TCRdb table lists in-frame clones only, not all of them. The sample contains about 89,000 clones, around 96% of which appear only once. Sequenced sample: T cells isolated from PBMCs. All receptors derive from a human donor in good health. CDR3s include the opening cysteine and the closing phenylalanine or tryptophan. A D gene is named only where the DNA matches it firmly. Size values are once, few and many counts, or a class for expanded clones, and some rows have none.

v_gene	d_gene	abundance	j_gene	CDR3nt	CDR3aa
TRBV19	.	once	TRBJ1-4	TGTGCCAGTAGTATCTCCGGGACACAGAATGAAAAACTGTTTTTT	CASSISGTQNEKLFF
TRBV20-1	.	.	TRBJ2-1	TGCAGTGCTAGAGATGGTCGGGGGCAGTTCTTC	CSARDGRGQFF
TRBV12-5	.	.	TRBJ1-5	TGTGCTAGTGGTTTGGGAACCAGGGTCCTCAATCAGCCCCAGCATTTT	CASGLGTRVLNQPQHF
TRBV6-5	.	once	TRBJ1-2	TGTGCCAGCAGTTACTCGGGAGGGGGGGACTATGGCTACACCTTC	CASSYSGGGDYGYTF
TRBV30	TRBD2	.	TRBJ2-1	TGTGCCTGGAGTAGCGGGGGGGCCAATGAGCAGTTCTTC	CAWSSGGANEQFF
TRBV28	.	once	TRBJ2-7	TGTGCCAGCAGTCTAGACCGAGGCTACGAGCAGTACTTC	CASSLDRGYEQYF
TRBV5-1	.	.	TRBJ1-1	TGCGCCAGCAGCTTGACAGAGAACACTGAAGCTTTCTTT	CASSLTENTEAFF
TRBV10-3	TRBD1	.	TRBJ1-4	TGTGCCATCAGTAAACAGGGGTCGGGAGAAAAACTGTTTTTT	CAISKQGSGEKLFF
TRBV7-8	TRBD2	.	TRBJ2-7	TGTGCCAGCAGCCCGCCAGATAGCGGGAGCCTCTACGAGCAGTACTTC	CASSPPDSGSLYEQYF
TRBV6-5	TRBD1	.	TRBJ1-1	TGTGCCAGCAGTCCCCAGGGGGCGTCGAGCACTGAAGCTTTCTTT	CASSPQGASSTEAFF
TRBV18	TRBD2	.	TRBJ2-4	TGTGCCAGCTCACCACCCCCGGGAGGGTCTATGGCCAAAAACATTCAGTACTTC	CASSPPPGGSMAKNIQYF
TRBV9	.	.	TRBJ2-1	TGTGCCAGCAGCGTCCGGAGCTCCTACAATGAGCAGTTCTTC	CASSVRSSYNEQFF
TRBV10-1	.	.	TRBJ2-5	TGCGCCAGCAGTGAAGAGGAAAGCTCTTGGTCGGAGACCCAGTACTTC	CASSEEESSWSETQYF
TRBV11-3	TRBD1	.	TRBJ2-4	TGTGCCAGCAGCTTCCCTAAAGGGGACAGGGGATTAGCCAAAAACATTCAGTACTTC	CASSFPKGDRGLAKNIQYF
TRBV29-1	.	once	TRBJ2-2	TGCAGCGTTGAAGCAGGGTTGGCCGGGGAGCTGTTTTTT	CSVEAGLAGELFF
TRBV9	.	.	TRBJ1-5	TGTGCCAGCAGCGCCGTATTGAGGGAATATAGCAATCAGCCCCAGCATTTT	CASSAVLREYSNQPQHF
TRBV27	TRBD1	.	TRBJ2-5	TGTGCCAGCAGAGCAGACAGGGGGCAGGGGACCCAGTACTTC	CASRADRGQGTQYF
TRBV6-4	.	few	TRBJ1-5	TGTGCCAGCAGTGACTCCAGTAATCAGCCCCAGCATTTT	CASSDSSNQPQHF